The 10 T cell receptor beta chains reported below all come from one sample, sequenced in a study of T cell therapy after organ transplantation. Method: immunoSEQ multiplex PCR; TCRdb's copy keeps in-frame clones and lacks some. The sample holds fewer than 3,000 clones, about 70% seen once. Time point of the sample: 20-29 weeks after completion of therapy. No antigen has been identified for these receptors. Material: CD8+ T cells from blood, obtained after autologous CMV-specific T cell therapy. Receptors originate from a human patient who had received a solid organ transplant and had CMV disease. The graft donor may have given rise to some T cells.

V and J are TRBV5-1 and TRBJ2-2; D possibly corresponds to TRBD1 (6 bases). Germline CDR1 reads SGHRS; CDR2 reads YFSETQ. The CDR3 has 12 residues. Trimming took off 4 bases at V and 7 bases at J, with 8 bases between the two ends. As DNA, the CDR3 is TGCGCCAGCAGCCTACAGGGCGGGGAGCTGTTTTTT. Translation: CASSLQGGELFF.

The V call is TRBV28, the J call TRBJ1-6; D is undetermined. Germline loops: CDR1 MDHEN, CDR2 SYDVKM. V lost 7 bases and J 5 bases, leaving 18 bases between the germline ends. CDR3 length equals 16 residues. The CDR3 reads CASTDRRVLDNSPLHF. In nucleotides, the CDR3 is TGTGCCAGCACCGATAGAAGGGTGCTCGATAATTCACCCCTCCACTTT. The whole variable domain, filled in from reference TRBV28 and TRBJ1-6, reads DVKVTQSSRYLVKRTGEKVFLECVQDMDHENMFWYRQDPGLGLRLIYFSYDVKMKEKGDIPEGYSVSREKKERFSLILESASTNQTSMYLCASTDRRVLDNSPLHFGNGTRLTVT.

The gene calls are TRBV7-2 and TRBJ2-1; D call uncertain. The CDR3 runs 14 residues. CDR1 and CDR2 (germline): SGHTA, FQGNSA. V was trimmed by 5 bases and J by 0 bases, leaving 8 bases between them. Written as DNA, the CDR3 is TGTGCCAGCAGCCGCGACAACTCCTACAATGAGCAGTTCTTC. Encoded protein: CASSRDNSYNEQFF. Drawing the rest from reference TRBV7-2 and TRBJ2-1, the complete variable domain is GAGVSQSPSNKVTEKGKDVELRCDPISGHTALYWYRQSLGQGLEFLIYFQGNSAPDKSGLPSDRFSAERTGGSVSTLTIQRTQQEDSAVYLCASSRDNSYNEQFFGPGTRLTVL.

The genes are TRBV25-1 and TRBJ2-2, with 8 bases fitting TRBD1. Germline V gene sequence: CDR1 MGHDK, CDR2 SYGVNS. V shed 4 bases and J 4 bases; nucleotides not matched to a gene: 2. The CDR3 has 14 amino acids. CDR3 in DNA: TGTGCCAGCAGTGGACAGGGGACCACCGGGGAGCTGTTTTTT. Translating gives CASSGQGTTGELFF.

This chain uses TRBV29-1 with TRBJ2-7; D not certain. V lost 2 bases, J lost 3 bases, and 5 bases lay in between. The germline gives CDR1 SQVTM, CDR2 ANQGSEA. The CDR3 consists of 11 residues. The CDR3 loop reads CSVERGYEQYF. CDR3 coding DNA: TGCAGCGTTGAAAGAGGCTACGAGCAGTACTTC.

In its sample, this clone was seen once. The rearrangement joins TRBV6-4 to TRBJ2-1, with TRBD2 matching 9 bases. V trimming: 3 bases; J trimming: 2 bases; junction bases outside the gene matches: 2. The V gene's germline CDR1 is MRHNA and CDR2 SNTAGT. The CDR3 is made up of 15 amino acids. The CDR3 DNA follows: TGTGCCAGCAGTGAGCGGGAGGGCGCCTACAATGAGCAGTTCTTC. It translates to CASSEREGAYNEQFF.

The chain uses TRBV9 and TRBJ2-1; TRBD2 matches at 7 bases. The CDR3 runs 10 residues. Germline trimming cut 3 bases from V and 14 bases from J; bases unmatched to any gene: 2. In germline, CDR1 is SGDLS, CDR2 YYNGEE. The DNA of the CDR3 is TGTGCCAGCAGCGGGGAGGGAAAGTTCTTC. Protein sequence: CASSGEGKFF.

The chain is built from TRBV4-3 and TRBJ2-3, with D tentatively TRBD2 (6 bases). Per the germline V gene, CDR1 is LGHNA and CDR2 is YSLEER. The CDR3 covers 15 residues. V was cut by 0 bases and J by 5 bases, with 12 bases left in between. In nucleotides, the CDR3 is TGCGCCAGCAGCCAAGATAGAGAGGGAGGAGATACGCAGTATTTT. It encodes CASSQDREGGDTQYF.

This clone is large (0.1 to 1%) by share. This sequence joins TRBV13 and TRBJ2-3; no definite D call. CDR3 length equals 13 residues. Trimming cost V 2 bases and J 9 bases, with 12 bases left between them. CDR1 and CDR2 (germline): PRHDT, FYEKMQ (reference sequence). CDR3 residues: CASSLSPGTTQYF. The CDR3 DNA sequence: TGTGCCAGCAGCTTATCTCCGGGCACAACGCAGTATTTT.

With regard to this clone: Other nucleotide sequences in the sample specify the same CDR3. The chain has TRBV28 and TRBJ1-5; perhaps TRBD1 as D (5 bases). CDR1 and CDR2 (germline): MDHEN, SYDVKM. V lost 6 bases and J 4 bases, leaving 13 bases between the germline ends. The CDR3 covers 14 residues. CDR3 DNA: TGTGCCAGCAGCACGACGGGGGTAAATCAGCCCCAGCATTTT. Residues: CASSTTGVNQPQHF.